The 4 T cell receptor beta chains below come from one sample, sequenced in a study of blood T cell repertoires in COVID-19. The assay was immunoSEQ multiplex PCR, and TCRdb's table has in-frame clones only and misses some. Counted here are over 150,000 clones, 75% to 85% occurring once; the ten biggest clones make up about 12%. Sequenced material: PBMCs or T cells enriched from blood (not recorded which). These receptors were obtained from a man in his forties who had recovered from COVID-19.

The chain joins TRBV30 to TRBJ2-1; 9 positions match TRBD2. The V segment lost 5 bases and the J segment 8 bases; nucleotides outside the gene matches: 7. This CDR3 has 13 residues. Germline V gene sequence: CDR1 GTSNPN, CDR2 SVGIG (reference sequence). In DNA, the CDR3 is TGTGCCTGGTCTATAGCGGGAGTCGATGAGCAGTTCTTC. Translation gives CAWSIAGVDEQFF.

This clone came up once. V is TRBV5-6 and J is TRBJ1-2; perhaps TRBD1 as D (5 bases). V lost 3 bases and J lost 8, with 20 bases in between. Germline CDR1 and CDR2: SGHDT and YYEEEE. CDR3 length: 15 amino acids. The CDR3 is CASSSLTAFSVGYTF. Here the CDR3 DNA reads TGTGCCAGCAGCTCCCTGACAGCCTTCTCAGTCGGCTACACCTTC.

The J gene is TRBJ1-2, the V gene TRBV5-8; TRBD1 matches 8 bases. The V segment lost 4 bases and the J segment 8 bases; nucleotides outside the gene matches: 7. Germline V lookup: CDR1 SGHTS, CDR2 YDEGEE. CDR3 size: 13 residues. CDR3 in DNA: TGTGCCAGCAGCCCCCAGGGGGCTGAAGGCTACACCTTC. Amino acids: CASSPQGAEGYTF.

The genes are TRBV6-2 or TRBV6-3 and TRBJ1-5; TRBD1 might be the D (6 bases). With 5 bases removed from V and 6 bases from J, the gap between germline ends came to 23 bases. There are 17 residues in the CDR3. Germline V gene lookup returns CDR1 MNHEY and CDR2 SVGEGT. CDR3 nucleotide sequence: TGTGCCAGCAGTAAGTCCCCGAGCAGGGGCGTTGGTCAGCCCCAGCATTTT. Protein sequence: CASSKSPSRGVGQPQHF.